The clone carrying this T cell receptor beta chain was found a few times. Here immunoSEQ multiplex PCR was the method, and the copy in TCRdb shows in-frame clones only, minus some. The sample lists hundreds of thousands of clones, less than 85% occurring once. The data are from a study of shared clonotypes between healthy human individuals. This receptor was obtained from a woman aged 30 to 39 in good health. Sequencing used memory CD4+ T cells sorted from blood. The subset here: CD45RA-negative fraction.

The DNA for the CDR3 is TGTGCCAGCAGTAGACAGGGGGCTACTGGAAACACCATATATTTT. The encoded protein is CASSRQGATGNTIYF. The rearrangement links TRBV6-1 to TRBJ1-3; 10 bases align to TRBD1. Germline V lookup: CDR1 MNHNS, CDR2 SASEGT. The CDR3 is 15 residues long. V trimming: 5 bases; J trimming: 2 bases; junction bases outside the gene matches: 3.